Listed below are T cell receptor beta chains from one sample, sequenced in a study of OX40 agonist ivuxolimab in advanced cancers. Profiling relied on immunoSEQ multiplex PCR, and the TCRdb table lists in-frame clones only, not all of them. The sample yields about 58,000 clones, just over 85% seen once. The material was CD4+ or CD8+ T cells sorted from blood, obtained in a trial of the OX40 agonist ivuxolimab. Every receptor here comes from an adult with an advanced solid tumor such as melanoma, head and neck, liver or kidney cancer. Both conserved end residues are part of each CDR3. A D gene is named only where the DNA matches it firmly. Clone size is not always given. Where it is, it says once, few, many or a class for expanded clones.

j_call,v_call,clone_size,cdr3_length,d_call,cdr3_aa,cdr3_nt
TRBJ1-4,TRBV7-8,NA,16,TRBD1,CASSFSRRTGDEKLFF,TGTGCCAGCAGCTTTAGCCGTAGGACAGGGGATGAAAAACTGTTTTTT
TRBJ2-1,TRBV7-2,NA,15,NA,CASSLGSLTGNEQFF,TGTGCCAGCAGCTTAGGCTCCTTAACGGGGAATGAGCAGTTCTTC
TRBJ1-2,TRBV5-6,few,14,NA,CASSLVGGNYGYTF,TGTGCCAGCAGCTTGGTGGGCGGTAACTATGGCTACACCTTC
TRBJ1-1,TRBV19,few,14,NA,CASSVGRVNTEAFF,TGTGCCAGTAGTGTAGGGCGGGTGAACACTGAAGCTTTCTTT
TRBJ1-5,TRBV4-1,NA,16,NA,CASSQVYDSRFLPQHF,TGCGCCAGCAGCCAAGTTTATGACAGCAGGTTCCTGCCCCAGCATTTT
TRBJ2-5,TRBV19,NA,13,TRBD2,CASRGAGGPVQYF,TGTGCCAGTAGGGGAGCGGGGGGGCCGGTCCAGTACTTC
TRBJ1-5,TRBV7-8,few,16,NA,CASSLARHLSNQPQHF,TGTGCCAGCAGCTTAGCCCGGCATCTTAGCAATCAGCCCCAGCATTTT
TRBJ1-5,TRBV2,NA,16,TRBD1,CASSEATGASNQPQHF,TGTGCCAGCAGTGAGGCGACAGGGGCTAGCAATCAGCCCCAGCATTTT
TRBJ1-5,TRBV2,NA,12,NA,CASRQFSQPQHF,TGTGCCAGCAGACAGTTTTCTCAGCCCCAGCATTTT
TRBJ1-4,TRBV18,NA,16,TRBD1,CASSPRRQGGDEKLFF,TGTGCCAGCTCACCCCGACGACAGGGTGGAGATGAAAAACTGTTTTTT
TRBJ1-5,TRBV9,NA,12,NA,CATRTPDQPQHF,TGTGCCACCCGGACCCCTGATCAGCCCCAGCATTTT
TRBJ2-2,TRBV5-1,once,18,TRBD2,CASSLATFAGVSTGELFF,TGCGCCAGCAGCTTGGCCACCTTCGCGGGGGTTAGCACCGGGGAGCTGTTTTTT
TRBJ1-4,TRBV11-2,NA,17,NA,CASSPPGGFATNEKLFF,TGTGCCAGCAGCCCCCCCGGCGGATTTGCAACTAATGAAAAACTGTTTTTT
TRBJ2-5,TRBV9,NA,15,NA,CASSVSLGRQETQYF,TGTGCCAGCAGCGTATCTCTCGGCAGACAAGAGACCCAGTACTTC
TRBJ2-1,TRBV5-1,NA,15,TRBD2,CASSFGLAGQHEQFF,TGCGCCAGCAGCTTTGGACTAGCGGGGCAACATGAGCAGTTCTTC